A selection of T cell receptor beta chains follows, all from one sample in a study of T cell changes during pregnancy in multiple sclerosis. Sequencing used immunoSEQ multiplex PCR; TCRdb keeps in-frame clones, though not all of them. The sample gives under 55,000 clones, more than 90% of which show up once; about 0.37% is in the top ten. This material consisted of CD4+ T cells from peripheral blood mononuclear cells, taken before pregnancy. The receptors derive from a female donor with multiple sclerosis, enrolled in a pregnancy study. The CDR3 runs from the conserved cysteine through the conserved F or W. The order of the fields is V gene, J gene, CDR3 protein.

v_gene: TRBV7-2; j_gene: TRBJ1-2; CDR3aa: CASSIYGGYTF
v_gene: TRBV7-2; j_gene: TRBJ2-7; CDR3aa: CASSLTYRPYEQYF
v_gene: TRBV9; j_gene: TRBJ2-1; CDR3aa: CASSPTPGDGEQFF
v_gene: TRBV7-6; j_gene: TRBJ2-2; CDR3aa: CASSPGAGGPPGELFF
v_gene: TRBV13; j_gene: TRBJ2-3; CDR3aa: CASSSRSLVSTDTQYF
v_gene: TRBV5-1; j_gene: TRBJ2-7; CDR3aa: CASSPGLAGGKSHEQYF
v_gene: TRBV2; j_gene: TRBJ1-1; CDR3aa: CASSSGQGTIEAFF
v_gene: TRBV28; j_gene: TRBJ1-2; CDR3aa: CASSSPGTGGNYGYTF
v_gene: TRBV7-3; j_gene: TRBJ2-3; CDR3aa: CASSLRLAGSGTQYF
v_gene: TRBV6-6; j_gene: TRBJ1-2; CDR3aa: CASSHGQGLNYGYTF
v_gene: TRBV5-1; j_gene: TRBJ2-3; CDR3aa: CASRTAGGTTDTQYF
v_gene: TRBV7-3; j_gene: TRBJ2-5; CDR3aa: CASSLMIGTSGTLGTQYF
v_gene: TRBV10-1; j_gene: TRBJ2-2; CDR3aa: CASSEFLAGVGGELFF
v_gene: TRBV5-4; j_gene: TRBJ2-1; CDR3aa: CASSLEPVGASNEQFF
v_gene: TRBV2; j_gene: TRBJ2-6; CDR3aa: CASSGGRGGTETGGANVLTF
v_gene: TRBV5-1; j_gene: TRBJ2-1; CDR3aa: CASSSIAGLNNEQFF
v_gene: TRBV6-6; j_gene: TRBJ1-5; CDR3aa: CASSYPEQGSNQPQHF
v_gene: TRBV30; j_gene: TRBJ2-5; CDR3aa: CACTGGNQETQYF
v_gene: TRBV28; j_gene: TRBJ2-5; CDR3aa: CASSPRQGVSQETQYF
v_gene: TRBV7-2; j_gene: TRBJ1-2; CDR3aa: CASSLNGRGGYTF
v_gene: TRBV18; j_gene: TRBJ1-1; CDR3aa: CASSAGTVNTEAFF
v_gene: TRBV19; j_gene: TRBJ2-1; CDR3aa: CASSIGRDLRYNEQFF
v_gene: TRBV5-6; j_gene: TRBJ2-1; CDR3aa: CASSWDSSPYNEQFF
v_gene: TRBV5-1; j_gene: TRBJ2-7; CDR3aa: CASSLVDSTTYEQYF
v_gene: TRBV2; j_gene: TRBJ2-7; CDR3aa: CASRLTGTGDSYEQYF
v_gene: TRBV19; j_gene: TRBJ2-1; CDR3aa: CASSIPGGANEQFF
v_gene: TRBV19; j_gene: TRBJ2-6; CDR3aa: CASSIDRAAGANVLTF
v_gene: TRBV5-1; j_gene: TRBJ2-6; CDR3aa: CASSTPGGAGANVLTF
v_gene: TRBV5-1; j_gene: TRBJ1-1; CDR3aa: CASSLGSRAGTEAFF
v_gene: TRBV25-1; j_gene: TRBJ2-1; CDR3aa: CASSALSGTNNEQFF
v_gene: TRBV5-5; j_gene: TRBJ2-7; CDR3aa: CASSLTSGSYEQYF
v_gene: TRBV29-1; j_gene: TRBJ2-5; CDR3aa: CSVGLPGGQETQYF
v_gene: TRBV11-1; j_gene: TRBJ2-3; CDR3aa: CASSSEFGTDTQYF
v_gene: TRBV7-2; j_gene: TRBJ1-3; CDR3aa: CASSLFQGSGNTIYF
v_gene: TRBV28; j_gene: TRBJ2-1; CDR3aa: CASSPPGTSGNPQFF
v_gene: TRBV28; j_gene: TRBJ2-7; CDR3aa: CASDSGRYEQYF
v_gene: TRBV14; j_gene: TRBJ2-3; CDR3aa: CASSGLAKDTQYF
v_gene: TRBV7-6; j_gene: TRBJ2-2; CDR3aa: CASSLARLAGGPAGELFF
v_gene: TRBV15; j_gene: TRBJ1-1; CDR3aa: CATTTRQGLGTEAFF
v_gene: TRBV6-6; j_gene: TRBJ1-2; CDR3aa: CASSLGEVNLYGYTF